Included here is one T cell receptor beta chain sequence, with context. The data derive from a study of T-cell reconstitution after alpha-beta-depleted transplantation in children. The TCRbeta library was prepared with unique molecular identifiers. Each CDR3 protein gets one entry after TCRdb re-called the PCR reads with MiXCR. The sample has a few hundred thousand distinct CDR3 sequences, approximately 13% seen once; the top ten hold around 5.6%. The V gene end was trimmed by 4 bases and the J gene end by 0 bases; junction bases not matched to a gene: 7. The V gene's germline CDR1 is PRHDT and CDR2 FYEKMQ (reference sequence). This CDR3 is built from 16 residues.

This TCR was sampled from a human donor who donated a stem cell graft to a child with combined immunodeficiency. The sequencing used PBMCs from the stem cell graft donor, collected from the stem cell graft. This chain joins TRBV13 and TRBJ2-7; 9 nucleotides agree with TRBD1. The CDR3 loop is CASSSAGTGSSYEQYF. The CDR3 nucleotides are TGTGCCAGCAGCTCCGCCGGGACAGGGAGCTCCTACGAGCAGTACTTC.